The 27 T cell receptor beta chains below were found in one sample sequenced in a study of blood T cell repertoires in COVID-19. The table came from immunoSEQ multiplex PCR; TCRdb's copy has only in-frame clones and leaves some out. The profile shows about 99,000 clones, around 90% of them singletons. Sequencing was done on a sample of peripheral blood. The receptors here all came from a woman aged 55-75 years with acute or convalescent COVID-19.

This clone was observed a few times. At one boundary the junction diverges from the germline segment, which might be a read error. The rearrangement links TRBV6-1 to TRBJ1-2; maybe TRBD1 (5 bases). Germline CDR1 reads MNHNS; CDR2 reads SASEGT. This CDR3 contains 13 residues. Here the CDR3 DNA reads TGTGCCAGCAGGGAAGTCGGGGGCTATGGCTACACCTTC. Translating it yields CASREVGGYGYTF.

The genes are TRBV2 and TRBJ1-6, with TRBD1 matching 9 bases. CDR3 length equals 14 residues. The ends lost 3 bases at V and 10 bases at J; junction bases unmatched: 4. In germline, CDR1 is SNHLY, CDR2 FYNNEI. CDR3 in amino acids: CASSETGGLSPLHF. CDR3 DNA: TGTGCCAGCAGTGAGACAGGGGGGCTATCACCCCTCCACTTT.

In this sample, this clone turned up once. The V call is TRBV19, the J call TRBJ1-5, with 10 bases lining up with TRBD1. Germline V gene lookup returns CDR1 LNHDA and CDR2 SQIVND (reference sequence). This CDR3 is built from 17 residues. V lost 4 bases, J lost 6 bases, and 12 bases stayed unmatched. CDR3: CASSTGQGTIGGQPQHF. CDR3 coding DNA: TGTGCCAGTAGTACGGGACAGGGGACTATAGGAGGTCAGCCCCAGCATTTT. The full variable domain, with the rest looked up from reference TRBV19 and TRBJ1-5, is DGGITQSPKYLFRKEGQNVTLSCEQNLNHDAMYWYRQDPGQGLRLIYYSQIVNDFQKGDIAEGYSVSREKKESFPLTVTSAQKNPTAFYLCASSTGQGTIGGQPQHFGDGTRLSIL.

The chain is built from TRBV19 and TRBJ1-3, with TRBD1 identical over 8 bases. Losses at the gene ends were 7 bases for V and 4 bases for J; bases not matched to a gene: 6. Germline CDR1 and CDR2: LNHDA and SQIVND (reference sequence). CDR3 length equals 14 residues. CDR3 protein: CASNPDRAGNTIYF. The CDR3 nucleotides read TGTGCCAGTAACCCGGACAGGGCCGGAAACACCATATATTTT.

This chain links TRBV9 with TRBJ1-1, with 8 positions matching TRBD1. CDR1 and CDR2 (germline): SGDLS, YYNGEE. This CDR3 is built from 15 residues. After removal of 4 bases from V and 1 base from J, the junction contained 6 bases not matched to a gene. CDR3 protein: CASSPWTGSNTEAFF. The DNA of the CDR3 is TGTGCCAGCAGCCCTTGGACAGGGTCGAACACTGAAGCTTTCTTT.

Turning to this clone: One end of the junction does not line up with germline, which may come from a read error. This chain connects TRBV5-4 to TRBJ2-5; 8 nucleotides line up with TRBD2. Germline V lookup: CDR1 SGHNT, CDR2 YYREEE (reference sequence). This CDR3 region has 14 residues. The CDR3 DNA is TGTGCGGGCGTGCGGGAGGCGTACCAAAAGACCCAGTACTTC. It specifies CAGVREAYQKTQYF.

This chain uses TRBV3-1 (or the pseudogene TRBV3-2) with TRBJ1-2; no definite D call. V shed 3 bases and J shed 2 bases, with 4 bases lying between them. In germline, CDR1 is LGHDT, CDR2 YNNKEL (reference sequence). The CDR3 has 12 amino acids. CDR3 protein: CASSQANYGYTF. As DNA, the CDR3 is TGTGCCAGCAGCCAGGCAAACTATGGCTACACCTTC.

The V gene is TRBV28, the J gene TRBJ1-1; tentative D call: TRBD1 (6 bases). Germline V lookup: CDR1 MDHEN, CDR2 SYDVKM. This CDR3 is 14 amino acids long. V gave up 6 bases and J gave up 6 bases, with 17 bases separating them. For the CDR3, the DNA is TGTGCCAGCAGGGCGACAGGCCTCAACGCTGAAGCTTTCTTT. It is translated as CASRATGLNAEAFF.

The chain uses TRBV5-1 and TRBJ1-2; 10 bases align to TRBD1. CDR3 length: 17 residues. The V and J ends lost 3 bases and 1 base, in that order; junction bases with no gene match: 9. From germline, CDR1 is SGHRS and CDR2 YFSETQ. The CDR3 sequence: CASSWGTGAELNYGYTF. The CDR3 DNA reads TGCGCCAGCAGCTGGGGGACAGGGGCGGAACTTAACTATGGCTACACCTTC.

The V gene is TRBV7-2, the J gene TRBJ1-5; D is perhaps TRBD1 (6 bases). CDR3 length: 14 residues. Trimming removed 1 base at V and 12 bases at J, with 16 bases between. Germline CDR1 SGHTA, CDR2 FQGNSA. The CDR3 loop reads CASSLERGLKLQHF. The CDR3 bases are TGTGCCAGCAGCTTAGAGCGGGGGCTGAAGCTCCAGCATTTT.

The chain combines TRBV5-1 with TRBJ2-3, with D maybe TRBD1 (7 bases). The V gene lost 0 bases and the J gene lost 4 bases, with 12 bases spanning the gap. The germline CDR1 and CDR2 sequences are SGHRS and YFSETQ. The CDR3 length is 15 residues. CDR3 region: CASSLGQGGADTQYF. CDR3 nucleotides: TGCGCCAGCAGCTTGGGACAGGGAGGTGCAGATACGCAGTATTTT.

This clone was found a few times. The chain has TRBV7-6 and TRBJ2-3, with D perhaps matching TRBD2 (6 bases). CDR3 length equals 15 residues. Trimming pared 4 bases from V and 1 base from J, leaving 12 bases between. CDR1 is SGHVS and CDR2 is FNYEAQ in the germline V gene. CDR3 DNA: TGTGCCAGCAGCTCCTCGGGAGCCCGCACAGATACGCAGTATTTT. Translating it yields CASSSSGARTDTQYF.

The chain employs TRBV13 and TRBJ2-7; weak D call: TRBD1 (6 bases). The CDR3 is 16 residues long. Germline V gene sequence: CDR1 PRHDT, CDR2 FYEKMQ (reference sequence). Deletions cut 4 bases from V and 4 bases from J, with 20 bases between. As DNA, the CDR3 is TGTGCCAGCAGCTCCACGGCACAGGGCGAATCATACGAGCAGTACTTC. Translating it yields CASSSTAQGESYEQYF.

The V gene is TRBV5-1, the J gene TRBJ2-3, with D tentatively TRBD1 (8 bases). Germline V gives CDR1 SGHRS, CDR2 YFSETQ. V was pared by 3 bases and J by 0 bases, with 11 bases between. The CDR3 length is 15 residues. The CDR3 coding sequence is TGCGCCAGCAGCTCACAGGGGGGGAGCACAGATACGCAGTATTTT. This translates into CASSSQGGSTDTQYF. The full variable domain, its missing parts supplied by reference TRBV5-1 and TRBJ2-3, is KAGVTQTPRYLIKTRGQQVTLSCSPISGHRSVSWYQQTPGQGLQFLFEYFSETQRNKGNFPGRFSGRQFSNSRSEMNVSTLELGDSALYLCASSSQGGSTDTQYFGPGTRLTVL.

The chain uses TRBV18 and TRBJ2-7, with 8 bases lining up with TRBD2. Germline V gene lookup returns CDR1 KGHSH and CDR2 LQKENI. The CDR3 consists of 14 residues. V gave up 3 bases and J gave up 3 bases; unmatched junction bases: 4. The CDR3: CASSPRAGGYEQYV. CDR3 in DNA: TGTGCCAGCTCACCTAGGGCGGGAGGCTACGAGCAGTACGTC.

The V call is TRBV25-1, the J call TRBJ1-1; unclear D gene. Germline CDR1 is MGHDK and CDR2 is SYGVNS. Trimming removed 4 bases from V and 1 base from J, with 7 bases in between. This CDR3 spans 13 amino acids. Here the CDR3 DNA reads TGTGCCAGCAGTGGAATCGGGAACACTGAAGCTTTCTTT. It specifies CASSGIGNTEAFF.

The rearrangement links TRBV29-1 to TRBJ2-7; TRBD1 agrees at 10 bases. The V segment lost 7 bases and the J segment 2 bases; nucleotides outside the gene matches: 2. This CDR3 contains 12 residues. Germline CDR1 reads SQVTM; CDR2 reads ANQGSEA. The CDR3 DNA follows: TGCAGCGCCGGGACAGGGGCCTACGAGCAGTACTTC. Translating it yields CSAGTGAYEQYF.

Comment on this clone: The sample has other DNA sequences that encode this CDR3 too. The V call is TRBV5-1, the J call TRBJ2-1; 9 bases fit TRBD2. Germline-derived CDR1 and CDR2 are SGHRS and YFSETQ. V shed 1 base and J 0 bases; nucleotides not matched to a gene: 5. The CDR3 is 17 residues long. CDR3: CASSLFSGGSSYNEQFF. DNA for the CDR3: TGCGCCAGCAGCTTGTTTAGCGGGGGTAGCTCCTACAATGAGCAGTTCTTC.

The chain recombines TRBV6-6 with TRBJ2-1; TRBD2 agrees at 8 bases. The V segment lost 6 bases and the J segment 8 bases; nucleotides outside the gene matches: 15. The CDR3 is 16 amino acids. Germline loops: CDR1 MNHNY, CDR2 SVGAGI (reference sequence). CDR3 in amino acids: CASSPTAGGKVYEQFF. The CDR3 DNA follows: TGTGCCAGCAGCCCTACCGCGGGAGGTAAGGTCTATGAGCAGTTCTTC.

The CDR3 DNA sequence: TGTGCCAGCAGCTTAGAGGGCGGGAGGGCCGGAGAGACCCAGTACTTC. Its translation: CASSLEGGRAGETQYF. The chain uses TRBV7-9 and TRBJ2-5; 9 bases agree with TRBD2. Per the germline V gene, CDR1 is SEHNR and CDR2 is FQNEAQ (reference sequence). The CDR3 length is 16 residues. V trimming: 1 base; J trimming: 4 bases; junction bases outside the gene matches: 7. Variable domain in full (rest from reference TRBV7-9 and TRBJ2-5): DTGVSQNPRHKITKRGQNVTFRCDPISEHNRLYWYRQTLGQGPEFLTYFQNEAQLEKSRLLSDRFSAERPKGSFSTLEIQRTEQGDSAMYLCASSLEGGRAGETQYFGPGTRLLVL.

The V and J genes are TRBV7-8 and TRBJ2-5; D is uncertain. This CDR3 region has 15 residues. Germline V gene data show CDR1 as SGHVS and CDR2 as FQNEAQ. V was clipped by 3 bases and J by 5 bases, with 16 bases between them. Here the CDR3 DNA reads TGTGCCAGCAGCTTGTTGGCTCTAGTTTTGGAGACCCAGTACTTC. Translated: CASSLLALVLETQYF.

The chain has TRBV19 and TRBJ1-4, with 7 bases fitting TRBD1. J gave up 4 bases and V 6 bases, and 5 bases lay outside the gene matches. CDR3 length: 14 residues. Germline V lookup: CDR1 LNHDA, CDR2 SQIVND (reference sequence). The CDR3 DNA follows: TGTGCCAGTAGCTCACAGGGGATTAATGAAAAACTGTTTTTT. Its translation is CASSSQGINEKLFF.

This clone has just one count. J is TRBJ2-1 and V is TRBV10-3; 7 positions agree with TRBD2. Losses at the gene ends were 5 bases for V and 6 bases for J; bases not matched to a gene: 10. The CDR3 is 15 amino acids. Per the germline V gene, CDR1 is ENHRY and CDR2 is SYGVKD. The CDR3 sequence is CAISYGLGTPNEQFF. CDR3 nucleotide sequence: TGTGCCATCAGTTACGGACTAGGGACCCCCAATGAGCAGTTCTTC.

The gene calls are TRBV19 and TRBJ1-5, with D possibly being TRBD1 (6 bases). Germline V CDR1 and CDR2: LNHDA, SQIVND (reference sequence). Trimming cost V 9 bases and J 3 bases, with 15 bases left between them. There are 14 residues in the CDR3. The CDR3 region has the DNA TGTGCCAGCCAAGGGGGGGACCTCAATCAGCCCCAGCATTTT. Amino acid sequence: CASQGGDLNQPQHF.

The chain joins TRBV5-5 to TRBJ1-4; TRBD1 matches at 7 bases. Germline V gene sequence: CDR1 SGHKS, CDR2 YYEKEE (reference sequence). The CDR3 loop spans 16 amino acids. V lost 2 bases, J lost 8 bases, and 12 bases stayed unmatched. The CDR3 spells CASSFRDSDRKEKLFF. The CDR3 DNA is TGTGCCAGCAGCTTTAGGGACAGTGACCGAAAGGAAAAACTGTTTTTT.

This clone was seen just once. The V and J genes are TRBV6-5 and TRBJ1-2; D gene unclear. Trimming took 7 bases from V and 0 from J, leaving 12 bases between them. The germline CDR1 and CDR2 sequences are MNHEY and SVGAGI. This CDR3 is built from 14 residues. The CDR3 reads CASKVGDPNYGYTF. The CDR3 DNA reads as TGTGCCAGCAAGGTGGGAGACCCTAACTATGGCTACACCTTC.

This clone appeared a single time. The V and J genes are TRBV18 and TRBJ2-4; D might be TRBD1 (5 bases). The CDR3 is 16 residues long. Germline CDR1 is KGHSH and CDR2 is LQKENI. With 2 bases removed from V and 3 bases from J, the gap between germline ends came to 14 bases. CDR3 sequence reads: CASSPDSPVGKNIQYF. The CDR3 nucleotides read TGTGCCAGCTCACCAGACAGTCCCGTGGGCAAAAACATTCAGTACTTC.